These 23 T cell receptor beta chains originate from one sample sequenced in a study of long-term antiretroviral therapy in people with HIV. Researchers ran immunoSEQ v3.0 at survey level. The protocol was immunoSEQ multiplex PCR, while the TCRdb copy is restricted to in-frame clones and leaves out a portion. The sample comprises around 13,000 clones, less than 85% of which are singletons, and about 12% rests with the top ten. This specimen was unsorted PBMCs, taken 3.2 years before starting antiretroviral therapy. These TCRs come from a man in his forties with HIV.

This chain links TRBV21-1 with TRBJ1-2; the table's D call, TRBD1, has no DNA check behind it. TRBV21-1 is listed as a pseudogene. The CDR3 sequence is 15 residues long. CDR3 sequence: CASSSDRLANYGYTF. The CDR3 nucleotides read TGTGCCAGCAGCAGTGACAGGCTAGCTAACTATGGCTACACCTTC.

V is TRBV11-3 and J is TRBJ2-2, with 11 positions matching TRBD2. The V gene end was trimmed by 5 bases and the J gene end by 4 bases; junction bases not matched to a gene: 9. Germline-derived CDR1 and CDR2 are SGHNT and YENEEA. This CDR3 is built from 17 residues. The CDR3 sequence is CASSLQRTSGGTGELFF. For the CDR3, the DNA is TGTGCCAGCAGCCTCCAACGTACTAGCGGGGGCACCGGGGAGCTGTTTTTT.

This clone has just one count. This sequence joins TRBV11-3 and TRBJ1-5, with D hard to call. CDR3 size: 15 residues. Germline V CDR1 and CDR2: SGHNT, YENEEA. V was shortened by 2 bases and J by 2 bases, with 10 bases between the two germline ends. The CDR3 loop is CASSLSFLGNQPQHF. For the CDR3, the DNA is TGTGCCAGCAGCTTAAGTTTCTTGGGCAATCAGCCCCAGCATTTT.

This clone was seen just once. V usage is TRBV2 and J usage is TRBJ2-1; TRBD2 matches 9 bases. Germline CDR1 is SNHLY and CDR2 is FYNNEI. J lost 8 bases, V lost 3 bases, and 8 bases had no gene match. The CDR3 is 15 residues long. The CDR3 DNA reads TGTGCCAGCAGTGAGGCGGTAGCGGGGGTCTATGAGCAGTTCTTC. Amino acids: CASSEAVAGVYEQFF.

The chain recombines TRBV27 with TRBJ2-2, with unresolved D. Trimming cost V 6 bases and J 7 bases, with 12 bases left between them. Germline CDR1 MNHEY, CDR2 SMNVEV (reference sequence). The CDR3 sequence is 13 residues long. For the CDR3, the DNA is TGTGCCAGCAGAGGCAGTTCGGTCGGGGAGCTGTTTTTT. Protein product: CASRGSSVGELFF.

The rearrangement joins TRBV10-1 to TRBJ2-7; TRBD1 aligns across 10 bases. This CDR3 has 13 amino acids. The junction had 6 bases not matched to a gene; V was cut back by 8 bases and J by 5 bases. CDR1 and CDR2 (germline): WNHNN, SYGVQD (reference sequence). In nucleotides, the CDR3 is TGCGCCAGCTCCCTAGGGACAGGGGACGAGCAGTACTTC. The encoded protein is CASSLGTGDEQYF.

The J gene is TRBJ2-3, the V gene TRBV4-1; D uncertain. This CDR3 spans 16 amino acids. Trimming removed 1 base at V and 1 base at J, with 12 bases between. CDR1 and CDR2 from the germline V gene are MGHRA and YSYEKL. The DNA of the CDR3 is TGCGCCAGCAGCCAAGTGGCTATAGTAGGCACAGATACGCAGTATTTT. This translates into CASSQVAIVGTDTQYF.

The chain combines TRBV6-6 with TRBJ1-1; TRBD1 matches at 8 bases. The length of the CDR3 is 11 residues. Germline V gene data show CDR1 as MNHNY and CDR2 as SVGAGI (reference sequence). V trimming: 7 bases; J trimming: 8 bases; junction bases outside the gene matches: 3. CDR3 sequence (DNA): TGTGCCAGCAACGCAGGGGGCGAAGCTTTCTTT. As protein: CASNAGGEAFF.

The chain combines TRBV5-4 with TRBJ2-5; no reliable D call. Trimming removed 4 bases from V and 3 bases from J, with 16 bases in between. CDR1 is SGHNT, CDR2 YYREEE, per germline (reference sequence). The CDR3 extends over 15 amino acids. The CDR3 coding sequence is TGTGCCAGCAGCCTAAACCCGCCCGGAAAAGAGACCCAGTACTTC. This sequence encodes CASSLNPPGKETQYF.

DNA for the CDR3: TGTGCCAGCACCCTGGGGGGCACAGATACGCAGTATTTT. The encoded protein is CASTLGGTDTQYF. V usage is TRBV7-9 and J usage is TRBJ2-3; D may match TRBD1 or TRBD2 (5 bases each). CDR1 and CDR2 from the germline V gene are SEHNR and FQNEAQ (reference sequence). This CDR3 contains 13 residues. V was pared by 7 bases and J by 1 base, with 9 bases between.

Here the CDR3 DNA reads TGTGCCAGCAGGACAGGGCAGCACGGGGAGCTGTTTTTT. As protein: CASRTGQHGELFF. The chain employs TRBV6-6 and TRBJ2-2, with TRBD1 matching 7 bases. J was trimmed by 7 bases and V by 6 bases; bases with no gene match: 5. The CDR3 covers 13 residues. Germline CDR1 and CDR2: MNHNY and SVGAGI (reference sequence).

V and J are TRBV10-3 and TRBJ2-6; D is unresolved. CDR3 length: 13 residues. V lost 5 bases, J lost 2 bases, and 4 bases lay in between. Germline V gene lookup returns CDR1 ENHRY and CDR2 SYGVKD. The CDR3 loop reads CAISPPGANVLTF. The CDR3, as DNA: TGTGCCATCAGTCCTCCTGGGGCCAACGTCCTGACTTTC.

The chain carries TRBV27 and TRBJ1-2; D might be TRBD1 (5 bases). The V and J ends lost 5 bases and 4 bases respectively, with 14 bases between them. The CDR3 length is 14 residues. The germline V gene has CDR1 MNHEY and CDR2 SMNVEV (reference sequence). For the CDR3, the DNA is TGTGCCAGCAGTCCGAGGGGAAGTGGCTATGGCTACACCTTC. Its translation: CASSPRGSGYGYTF.

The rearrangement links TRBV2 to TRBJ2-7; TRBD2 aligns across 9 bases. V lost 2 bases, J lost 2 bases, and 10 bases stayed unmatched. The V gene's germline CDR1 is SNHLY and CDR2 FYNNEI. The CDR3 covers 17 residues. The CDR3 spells CASSERSSGGPPYEQYF. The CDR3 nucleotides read TGTGCCAGCAGTGAAAGATCAAGCGGGGGGCCCCCCTACGAGCAGTACTTC. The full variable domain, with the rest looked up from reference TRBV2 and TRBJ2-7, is EPEVTQTPSHQVTQMGQEVILRCVPISNHLYFYWYRQILGQKVEFLVSFYNNEISEKSEIFDDQFSVERPDGSNFTLKIRSTKLEDSAMYFCASSERSSGGPPYEQYFGPGTRLTVT.

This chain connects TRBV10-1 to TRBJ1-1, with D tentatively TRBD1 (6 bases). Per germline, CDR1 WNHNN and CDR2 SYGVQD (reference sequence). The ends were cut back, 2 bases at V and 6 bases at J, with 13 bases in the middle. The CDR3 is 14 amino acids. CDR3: CASSEKAWGPEAFF. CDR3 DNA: TGCGCCAGCAGTGAGAAAGCTTGGGGGCCTGAAGCTTTCTTT.

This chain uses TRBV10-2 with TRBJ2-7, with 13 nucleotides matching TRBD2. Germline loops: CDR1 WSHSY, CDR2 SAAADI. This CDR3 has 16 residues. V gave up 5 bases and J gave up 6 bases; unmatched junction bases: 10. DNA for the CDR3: TGCGCCAGCAGTCTTACTAGCGGGGGGGCCCCCGGCGAGCAGTACTTC. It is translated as CASSLTSGGAPGEQYF.

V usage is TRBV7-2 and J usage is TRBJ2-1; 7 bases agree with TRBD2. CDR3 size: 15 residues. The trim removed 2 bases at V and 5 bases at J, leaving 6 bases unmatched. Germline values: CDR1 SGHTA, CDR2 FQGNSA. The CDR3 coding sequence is TGTGCCAGCAGCTTAAGGCTAGCGGATCACAATGAGCAGTTCTTC. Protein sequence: CASSLRLADHNEQFF. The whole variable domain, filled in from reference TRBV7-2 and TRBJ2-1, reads GAGVSQSPSNKVTEKGKDVELRCDPISGHTALYWYRQSLGQGLEFLIYFQGNSAPDKSGLPSDRFSAERTGGSVSTLTIQRTQQEDSAVYLCASSLRLADHNEQFFGPGTRLTVL.

CDR3 protein: CASSVGNGANEKLFF. In nucleotides, the CDR3 is TGTGCCAGCAGCGTGGGGAACGGGGCTAATGAAAAACTGTTTTTT. The J gene is TRBJ1-4, the V gene TRBV9; D is unresolved. CDR3 length equals 15 residues. Trimming pared 2 bases from V and 3 bases from J, leaving 11 bases between. Per germline, CDR1 SGDLS and CDR2 YYNGEE. The full variable domain, with the rest looked up from reference TRBV9 and TRBJ1-4, is DSGVTQTPKHLITATGQRVTLRCSPRSGDLSVYWYQQSLDQGLQFLIQYYNGEERAKGNILERFSAQQFPDLHSELNLSSLELGDSALYFCASSVGNGANEKLFFGSGTQLSVL.

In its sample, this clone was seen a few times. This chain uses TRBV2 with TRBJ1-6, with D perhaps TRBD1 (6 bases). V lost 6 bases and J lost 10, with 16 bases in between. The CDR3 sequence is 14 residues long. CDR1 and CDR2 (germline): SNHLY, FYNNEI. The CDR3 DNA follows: TGTGCCAGCAGAGGGACACCTGGGACCTCACCCCTCCACTTT. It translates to CASRGTPGTSPLHF.

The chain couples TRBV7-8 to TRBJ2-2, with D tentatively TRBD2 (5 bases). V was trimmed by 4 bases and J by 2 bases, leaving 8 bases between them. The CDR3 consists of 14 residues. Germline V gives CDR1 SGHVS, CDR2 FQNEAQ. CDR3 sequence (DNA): TGTGCCAGCAGCTCGAGGGCCAACACCGGGGAGCTGTTTTTT. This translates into CASSSRANTGELFF.

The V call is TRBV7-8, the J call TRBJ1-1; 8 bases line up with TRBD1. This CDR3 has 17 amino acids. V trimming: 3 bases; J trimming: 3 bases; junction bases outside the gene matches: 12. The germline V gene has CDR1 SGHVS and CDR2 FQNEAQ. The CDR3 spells CASSLLGWTGRDTEAFF. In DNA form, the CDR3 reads TGTGCCAGCAGCTTGTTAGGGTGGACAGGGAGAGACACTGAAGCTTTCTTT.

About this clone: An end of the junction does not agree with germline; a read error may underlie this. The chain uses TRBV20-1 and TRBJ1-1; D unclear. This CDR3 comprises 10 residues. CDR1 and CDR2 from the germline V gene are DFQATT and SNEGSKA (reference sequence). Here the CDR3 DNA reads TGCAGTGCCAGAGAGGGTGGGACTTTCTTT. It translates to CSAREGGTFF.

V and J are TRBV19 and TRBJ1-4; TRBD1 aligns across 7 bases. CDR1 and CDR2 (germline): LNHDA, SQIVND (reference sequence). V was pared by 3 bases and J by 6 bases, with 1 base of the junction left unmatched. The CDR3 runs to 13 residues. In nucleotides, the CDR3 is TGTGCCAGTAGTATCGGGACAGATGAAAAACTGTTTTTT. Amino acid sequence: CASSIGTDEKLFF.